One and the same sample provided the 9 T cell receptor beta chains below, sequenced in a study of T-cell memory formation after mild COVID-19. Via MiXCR, TCRdb re-called the 5' RACE reads, giving one row per CDR3 protein. The data contain roughly 500,000 distinct CDR3 sequences, roughly 20% of them singletons. Sequencing was performed on PBMCs or a T cell subset sorted from them (not recorded which). These receptors originate from an adult woman who had mild COVID-19 (a few samples of this study predate the infection). Cell type and time point are not known.

Only a few counts were recorded for this clonotype. The rearrangement links TRBV7-9 to TRBJ2-7; TRBD2 might be the D (6 bases). Trimming pared 1 base from V and 7 bases from J, leaving 11 bases between. The CDR3 is 13 amino acids. Per the germline V gene, CDR1 is SEHNR and CDR2 is FQNEAQ (reference sequence). DNA of the CDR3: TGTGCCAGCAGCTTAGGAACGCGGGGAGAGCAGTACTTC. It is translated as CASSLGTRGEQYF.

There are a few counts of this clonotype. The chain joins TRBV5-1 to TRBJ2-7; 13 positions agree with TRBD2. V shed 3 bases and J 4 bases; nucleotides not matched to a gene: 4. Germline lookup yields CDR1 SGHRS and CDR2 YFSETQ. The CDR3 is made up of 15 amino acids. The CDR3 sequence: CASSWTSGSRYEQYF. The CDR3 nucleotides read TGCGCCAGCAGCTGGACTAGCGGGAGTAGGTACGAGCAGTACTTC.

In its sample, this clonotype was seen a few times. The gene calls are TRBV9 and TRBJ2-3, with TRBD2 as a possible D gene (6 bases). This CDR3 spans 16 amino acids. Trimming took off 0 bases at V and 6 bases at J, with 17 bases between the two ends. Germline V gene data show CDR1 as SGDLS and CDR2 as YYNGEE. The CDR3 nucleotides read TGTGCCAGCAGCGTAGCTACTAGGGCAGCGGGCGATACGCAGTATTTT. Protein product: CASSVATRAAGDTQYF.

This clonotype was counted between two and nine times. The J gene is TRBJ2-1, the V gene TRBV5-1; 14 nucleotides agree with TRBD2. This CDR3 is 17 amino acids long. CDR1 and CDR2 (germline): SGHRS, YFSETQ. Trimming at V came to 0 bases and at J to 5 bases, leaving 4 bases not matched to a gene. The CDR3 DNA reads as TGCGCCAGCAGCTTGGCCCCGGGACTAGCGGGAGACAATGAGCAGTTCTTC. Translation: CASSLAPGLAGDNEQFF.

Only a few counts were recorded for this clonotype. The chain carries TRBV9 and TRBJ2-2; D possibly corresponds to TRBD1 (6 bases). The V gene's germline CDR1 is SGDLS and CDR2 YYNGEE. The V end lost 1 base, the J end lost 4 bases, and 8 bases lay between the germline ends. This CDR3 contains 14 residues. The CDR3 sequence is CASSVPRGTGELFF. The CDR3 nucleotides are TGTGCCAGCAGCGTACCCAGGGGCACCGGGGAGCTGTTTTTT.

This clonotype has more than one count but fewer than ten. The V call is TRBV11-2, the J call TRBJ1-1; 8 nucleotides align to TRBD1. The trim removed 5 bases at V and 5 bases at J, leaving 7 bases unmatched. This CDR3 spans 14 amino acids. Germline CDR1 SGHAT, CDR2 FQNNGV. The CDR3 spells CASSATRGRTEAFF. CDR3 sequence (DNA): TGTGCCAGCAGCGCAACCAGGGGGCGGACTGAAGCTTTCTTT. The full variable domain, in which reference TRBV11-2 and TRBJ1-1 provide the parts outside the CDR3, is EAGVAQSPRYKIIEKRQSVAFWCNPISGHATLYWYQQILGQGPKLLIQFQNNGVVDDSQLPKDRFSAERLKGVDSTLKIQPAKLEDSAVYLCASSATRGRTEAFFGQGTRLTVV.

This chain connects TRBV4-3 to TRBJ2-7; 11 bases fit TRBD2. Germline-derived CDR1 and CDR2 are LGHNA and YSLEER. V trimming: 5 bases; J trimming: 3 bases; junction bases outside the gene matches: 6. The CDR3 covers 15 residues. The CDR3 DNA sequence: TGCGCCAGCAGCAAAGGACTAGCGGGCTACTACGAGCAGTACTTC. Translating gives CASSKGLAGYYEQYF.

The rearrangement uses TRBV7-2 and TRBJ2-1; 13 positions agree with TRBD2. Per germline, CDR1 SGHTA and CDR2 FQGNSA. The CDR3 extends over 16 amino acids. V lost 5 bases and J lost 8; bases outside the gene matches: 9. The CDR3 reads CASSDRLAGGPHEQFF. The CDR3 coding sequence is TGTGCCAGCAGCGACCGACTAGCGGGAGGCCCCCATGAGCAGTTCTTC.

The rearrangement links TRBV20-1 to TRBJ2-1, with D perhaps matching TRBD1 or TRBD2 (6 bases each). CDR1 and CDR2 from the germline V gene are DFQATT and SNEGSKA (reference sequence). The CDR3 covers 17 residues. V gave up 1 base and J gave up 3 bases, with 19 bases separating them. The CDR3 region is CSARGGIQGRVYNEQFF. CDR3 nucleotides: TGCAGTGCTAGAGGCGGGATACAGGGTAGGGTCTACAATGAGCAGTTCTTC.